This is a list of T cell receptor beta chains from one sample in a study of T cells in Graves' hyperthyroidism and ophthalmopathy. TCRdb reprocessed the multiplex PCR reads with MiXCR, giving one entry per CDR3 protein. This table holds 540,000 or so distinct CDR3 sequences, 46% found once. Material: peripheral blood or thyroid tissue (not recorded which). Source of these receptors: an adult woman with Graves' disease, either hyperthyroidism or ophthalmopathy (not recorded which). Each CDR3 is given with its conserved first and last residue. Fields, in order: V gene, clone size, D gene, CDR3 length, J gene, CDR3 DNA, CDR3 protein. The D gene is left open where the match is weak. For some rows the clone size is stated as once, few or many, or as a class when expanded; others skip it.

TRBV10-3	-	-	13	TRBJ2-2	TGTGCCATCACCCTACTAGCACCCGGGGAGCTGTTTTTT	CAITLLAPGELFF
TRBV10-3	many	TRBD1	15	TRBJ2-7	TGTGCCATCAGTGAGTCGGGTAGGGGGCAATACGAGCAGTACTTC	CAISESGRGQYEQYF
TRBV7-2	many	-	14	TRBJ1-2	TGTGCCAGCAGCTTTCCTACAGGTTCTGGAGGCTACACCTTC	CASSFPTGSGGYTF
TRBV10-3	-	-	11	TRBJ1-4	TGTGCCCGCCCCGGGTTCCAAAAACTGTTTTTT	CARPGFQKLFF
TRBV5-1	-	-	14	TRBJ1-5	TGCGCCAGCAGCTTGAGTGGCGGGAAGGAGACCCAGCATTTT	CASSLSGGKETQHF
TRBV28	few	-	13	TRBJ2-7	TGTGCCAGCAGCCCAGACCCGACCTACGAGCAGTACTTC	CASSPDPTYEQYF
TRBV5-1	many	-	13	TRBJ1-6	TGCGCCAGCAGCTTGTCCAGGGCTTCACCCCTCCACTTT	CASSLSRASPLHF
TRBV7-2	many	-	10	TRBJ2-7	TGTGCCGTTAGGGCCTACGAGCAGTACTTC	CAVRAYEQYF
TRBV12-3/TRBV12-4	-	-	16	TRBJ1-2	-	CACRGTTSPLHFGYTF
TRBV7-8	-	TRBD1	13	TRBJ1-1	TGTGCCAGCAGCCCGGGACAGGGTGCTTTGGCTTTCTTT	CASSPGQGALAFF
TRBV5-1	many	-	11	TRBJ2-7	TGCGCCAGCTCTGGGTGGGACGAGCAGTACTTC	CASSGWDEQYF
TRBV12-3/TRBV12-4	many	TRBD1	14	TRBJ1-2	TGTGCCAGCACTGTTCATGACAGGGGTAATGGCTACACCTTC	CASTVHDRGNGYTF
TRBV6-1	many	-	13	TRBJ1-5	TGTGCCAGCAGGGGGGCCCAAAATCAGCCCCAGCATTTT	CASRGAQNQPQHF
TRBV6-4	-	-	15	TRBJ1-5	TGTGCCAGCAGGCGAGGGCAGTATAGCAATCAGCCCCAGCATTTT	CASRRGQYSNQPQHF
TRBV7-8	many	-	13	TRBJ2-7	TGTGCCAGCAGCTTTTTCCCTCCCTACGAGCAGTACTTC	CASSFFPPYEQYF
TRBV2	-	-	15	TRBJ2-5	TGTGCCAGCAGTGTATCAGTCGGGAGCGGACAGCCCCAGTACTTC	CASSVSVGSGQPQYF
TRBV20-1	many	TRBD1	17	TRBJ1-6	TGCAGTGCTAAGAATCTCGGACAGGGCTCCCAAAATTCACCCCTCCACTTT	CSAKNLGQGSQNSPLHF
TRBV19	many	TRBD1	15	TRBJ1-4	TGTGCCAGTAGTATGCCGGGACAGCCTCGGAAAAAACTGTTTTTT	CASSMPGQPRKKLFF
TRBV7-2	-	-	15	TRBJ2-5	TGTGCCAGCAGCTTAGCCTGGCAGGGGATAGAGACCCAGTACTTC	CASSLAWQGIETQYF
TRBV20-1	-	TRBD1	14	TRBJ1-6	TGCAGTGCAAATATCGGACAGGGAGACTCACCCCTCCACTTT	CSANIGQGDSPLHF
TRBV10-3	many	TRBD1	13	TRBJ1-1	TGTGCCATCAGGAAAGACAGGGGAGACGAAGCTTTCTTT	CAIRKDRGDEAFF
TRBV6-1	many	TRBD1	14	TRBJ1-1	TGTGCCAGCAGTGCGACAGGGGATACCACTGAAGCTTTCTTT	CASSATGDTTEAFF
TRBV2	-	-	15	TRBJ1-5	TGTGCCAGCAGTGAACAGGGAGAATACAATCAGCCCCAGCATTTT	CASSEQGEYNQPQHF
TRBV7-9	-	TRBD2	16	TRBJ2-5	TGTGCCAGCAGTCCAACTAGCGGGGGATACCGGGAGACCCAGTACTTC	CASSPTSGGYRETQYF
TRBV20-1	many	-	13	TRBJ2-7	TGCAGTGCTATTCATAGCGACAACTACGAGCAGTACTTC	CSAIHSDNYEQYF
TRBV7-2	few	TRBD2	15	TRBJ2-5	TGTGCCAGCACCGGACGTAGCGGGAGTGGGGAGACCCAGTACTTC	CASTGRSGSGETQYF
TRBV19	-	-	16	TRBJ2-6	TGTGCCAGCTCACCACCCAGGTACTCTGGGGCCAACGTCCTGACTTTC	CASSPPRYSGANVLTF
TRBV7-2	many	-	16	TRBJ1-5	TGTGCCAGCAGCTTAGAGGGGGGGTATAGCAATCAGCCCCAGCATTTT	CASSLEGGYSNQPQHF
TRBV2	-	-	14	TRBJ1-5	TGTGCCAGCAGTGGGCGGGGGGGAGACACGACCCAGCATTTT	CASSGRGGDTTQHF
TRBV30	-	-	15	TRBJ1-6	TGTGCCCGGAGTATAGGGAGCTCCTATAATTCACCCCTCCACTTT	CARSIGSSYNSPLHF
TRBV28	many	TRBD2	14	TRBJ2-7	TGTGCCAGCAGTTCCGGGACTACCCTTTCCGAGCAGTACTTC	CASSSGTTLSEQYF
TRBV7-9	-	-	15	TRBJ2-2	TGTGCCAGCAGCCAACCATTGGGGGATTCCGGGGAGCTGTTTTTT	CASSQPLGDSGELFF
TRBV20-1	many	-	13	TRBJ2-7	TGCAGTGCTGAAAAGGTCCGTACCTACGAGCAGTACTTC	CSAEKVRTYEQYF
TRBV15	-	-	10	TRBJ1-3	TGTGCCACCAGCAGAAACACCATATATTTT	CATSRNTIYF
TRBV7-6	-	-	11	TRBJ1-1	TGTGCCAGCAGCTCTAGGTTCGAAGCTTTCTTT	CASSSRFEAFF
TRBV7-6	few	-	13	TRBJ2-7	TGTGCCAGCAGCTTAGGTGCGGTGTACGAGCAGTACTTC	CASSLGAVYEQYF
TRBV10-3	many	-	14	TRBJ2-6	TGTGCCATCTCCCGCGGTCCTGGGGCCAACGTCCTGACTTTC	CAISRGPGANVLTF
TRBV20-1	-	-	14	TRBJ1-1	TGCAGTGCTAAGGGAGTGTTGGGGGCACTAGAAGCTTTCTTT	CSAKGVLGALEAFF
TRBV20-1	once	-	12	TRBJ1-2	TGCAGTGCCCCAGGGAGGGCGGATGGCTACACCTTC	CSAPGRADGYTF
TRBV20-1	many	-	15	TRBJ2-7	TGCAGTGCCATAATTATTGGAGAGAGCTCCTACGAGCAGTACTTC	CSAIIIGESSYEQYF
TRBV7-8	-	-	15	TRBJ1-3	TGTGCCAGCAGCCGCGACTACGAGGGCCCGGACACCATATATTTT	CASSRDYEGPDTIYF
TRBV29-1	many	TRBD1	14	TRBJ2-5	TGCAGCGCTTGGGACAGGGGATTCCAAGAGACCCAGTACTTC	CSAWDRGFQETQYF
TRBV20-1	-	-	15	TRBJ1-3	TGCAGTGCTACCCTTGGACAGACTTCTGGAAACACCATATATTTT	CSATLGQTSGNTIYF
TRBV10-3	-	TRBD2	17	TRBJ2-7	TGTGCCATCAGCCCCGGACTAGCGGGAGTAAACCACTACGAGCAGTACTTC	CAISPGLAGVNHYEQYF
TRBV20-1	-	-	13	TRBJ2-7	TGCAGTGCTAGAGCACAGTCCACCGGGGAGCAGTACTTC	CSARAQSTGEQYF
TRBV7-9	-	-	16	TRBJ1-2	TGTGCCAGCAGCTTAGTACCCTTGGGGGGAAACTATGGCTACACCTTC	CASSLVPLGGNYGYTF
TRBV3-1	many	-	14	TRBJ2-7	TGTGCCAGCAGCCATCCGTCAAGCCAGGGCGAGCAGTACTTC	CASSHPSSQGEQYF
TRBV20-1	-	-	12	TRBJ1-2	TGCAGTGCTCCAAGACAGGAGAAGGGCTACACCTTC	CSAPRQEKGYTF
TRBV5-1	many	TRBD1	15	TRBJ2-7	TGCGCCAGCAGCCCTGAGGGGACAGGGCCCTACGAGCAGTACTTC	CASSPEGTGPYEQYF
TRBV10-3	many	-	15	TRBJ2-6	TGTGCCATCAAGGGGGGATCCTCTGGGGCCAACGTCCTGACTTTC	CAIKGGSSGANVLTF
TRBV11-2	-	-	14	TRBJ2-7	TGTGCCAGCAGCCAGTATGTGGGGGAGTACGAGCAGTACTTC	CASSQYVGEYEQYF
TRBV6-4	-	-	14	TRBJ1-1	TGTGCCAGCAGTGACTCGACGGGGGCGGCTGAAGCTTTCTTT	CASSDSTGAAEAFF
TRBV20-1	few	-	14	TRBJ2-5	TGCAGTGCTGGAGGGGCCGGGAGCCAAGAGACCCAGTACTTC	CSAGGAGSQETQYF
TRBV7-2	many	-	13	TRBJ1-4	TGTGCCAGCAGCTTCGGGGGTACCGAAAAACTGTTTTTT	CASSFGGTEKLFF
TRBV5-1	many	-	13	TRBJ1-1	TGCGCCAGCAGACGTGACAGTTACACTGAAGCTTTCTTT	CASRRDSYTEAFF
TRBV7-8	many	TRBD2	14	TRBJ2-7	TGTGCCAGCACCCTTGGGACTAGCGGTTACGAGCAGTACTTC	CASTLGTSGYEQYF
TRBV2	few	-	12	TRBJ2-7	TGTGCCACCCCGACAGGGAGGTACGAGCAGTACTTC	CATPTGRYEQYF
TRBV20-1	many	-	15	TRBJ2-2	TGCAGTGCTCCTACTAGCTTTAGCGGCGGCGGGGAGCTGTTTTTT	CSAPTSFSGGGELFF
TRBV29-1	-	TRBD2	13	TRBJ2-2	TGCAGCGTTGAGGGACGGGGGGTCGGGGAGCTGTTTTTT	CSVEGRGVGELFF